The present T cell receptor (beta chain) was sequenced within a study of tumor and adjacent non-tumor tissue in lung cancer. Study at large: Patients were aged about 30 to 85, 10 men and a handful of women, stage I to III. On average, productive TCRbeta reads reached roughly 3.9 million per sample.

The library came from three nested PCR rounds adapted from ARM-PCR protocols. TCRdb re-derived calls from the multiplex PCR reads in MiXCR, one entry per CDR3 protein. Among more than 60,000 distinct CDR3 sequences, roughly 80% were seen once, and the ten largest hold 12%. CDR1 is DFQATT and CDR2 is SNEGSKA in the germline V gene (reference sequence). The CDR3 is 16 residues long. Trimming at V came to 3 bases and at J to 5 bases, leaving 12 bases not matched to a gene. This sample's RNA came from whole unsorted tissue. The V gene is TRBV20-1, the J gene TRBJ2-2; TRBD1 matches 7 bases. This sequence was found in a woman aged 45-60 years with non-small cell lung cancer. The material sequenced was lung tumor tissue. Here the CDR3 reads CSASPHPRGNTGELFF. The CDR3 DNA is TGCAGTGCTAGCCCGCACCCCAGGGGGAATACCGGGGAGCTGTTTTTT.